The present TCR beta chain was sequenced within a study of spatial heterogeneity in lung cancer. V was clipped by 0 bases and J by 4 bases, with 19 bases between them. The length of the CDR3 is 19 residues. Germline V CDR1 and CDR2: LNHDA, SQIVND (reference sequence). Time point indicated: sample taken at primary tumor resection. No cells were sorted before sequencing. The whole RNA sequenced was extracted from tumor, nontumor lung or frozen PBMC. Concerning this clonotype itself: Its antigen is unidentified.

TCRdb independently ran MiXCR on the 5' RACE reads; one entry per CDR3 protein. This sample has about 18,000 distinct CDR3 sequences, with 7.5% found just once. Findings and caveats of the study: Counts of expanded intratumoral alpha and beta TCRs tracked tumor mutation counts.

V gene TRBV19 combines with J gene TRBJ2-6, with D perhaps matching TRBD1 (5 bases). Source: lung tumor tissue, taken at surgery. The TCR was taken from a male donor with early-stage non-small cell lung cancer. The CDR3 coding sequence is TGTGCCAGTAGTATAGAAGTGCGGACATCGAGAAGGGGGGCCAACGTCCTGACTTTC. Amino acid sequence: CASSIEVRTSRRGANVLTF. Variable domain in full (rest from reference TRBV19 and TRBJ2-6): DGGITQSPKYLFRKEGQNVTLSCEQNLNHDAMYWYRQDPGQGLRLIYYSQIVNDFQKGDIAEGYSVSREKKESFPLTVTSAQKNPTAFYLCASSIEVRTSRRGANVLTFGAGSRLTVL.